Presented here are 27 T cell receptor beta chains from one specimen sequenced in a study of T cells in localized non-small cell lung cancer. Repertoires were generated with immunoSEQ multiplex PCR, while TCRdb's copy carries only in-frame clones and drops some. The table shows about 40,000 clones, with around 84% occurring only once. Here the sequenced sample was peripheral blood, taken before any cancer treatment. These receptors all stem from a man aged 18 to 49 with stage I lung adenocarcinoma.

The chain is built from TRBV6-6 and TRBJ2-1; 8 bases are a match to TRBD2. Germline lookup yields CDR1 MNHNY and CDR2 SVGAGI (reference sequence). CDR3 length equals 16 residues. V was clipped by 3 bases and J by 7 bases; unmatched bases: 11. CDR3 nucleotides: TGTGCCAGCAGTTATTTTAGATTAGCGGGGTTGAATGAGCAGTTCTTC. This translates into CASSYFRLAGLNEQFF.

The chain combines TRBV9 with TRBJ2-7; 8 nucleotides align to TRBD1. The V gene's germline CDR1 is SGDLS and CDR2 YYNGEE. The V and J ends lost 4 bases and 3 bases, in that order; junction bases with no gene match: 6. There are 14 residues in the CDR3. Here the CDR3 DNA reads TGTGCCAGCAGCCGCCAGGGGGCCAACTACGAGCAGTACTTC. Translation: CASSRQGANYEQYF.

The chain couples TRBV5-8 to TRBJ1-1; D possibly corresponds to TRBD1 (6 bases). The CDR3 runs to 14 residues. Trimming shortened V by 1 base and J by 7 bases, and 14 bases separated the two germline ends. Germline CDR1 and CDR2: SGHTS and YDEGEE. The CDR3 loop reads CASSLHKGGGEAFF. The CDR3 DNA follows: TGTGCCAGCAGCTTGCATAAAGGGGGGGGTGAAGCTTTCTTT.

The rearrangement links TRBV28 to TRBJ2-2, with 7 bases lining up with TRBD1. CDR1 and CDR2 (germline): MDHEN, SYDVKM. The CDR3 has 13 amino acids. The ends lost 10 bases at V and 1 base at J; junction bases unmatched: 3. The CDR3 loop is CATRDRNTGELFF. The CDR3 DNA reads TGTGCCACCCGGGACAGGAACACCGGGGAGCTGTTTTTT.

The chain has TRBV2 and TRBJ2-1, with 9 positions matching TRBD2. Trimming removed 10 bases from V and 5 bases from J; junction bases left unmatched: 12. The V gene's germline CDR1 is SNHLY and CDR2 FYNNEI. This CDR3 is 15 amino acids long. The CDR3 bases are TGTGCCATATCAACCGGGACTAGCCGGAACAATGAGCAGTTCTTC. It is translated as CAISTGTSRNNEQFF.

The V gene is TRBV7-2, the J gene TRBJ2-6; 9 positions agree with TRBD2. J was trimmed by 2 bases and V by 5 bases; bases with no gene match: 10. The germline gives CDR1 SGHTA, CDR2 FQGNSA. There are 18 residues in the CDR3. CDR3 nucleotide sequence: TGTGCCAGCAGCCCGCAAGGCGGGGGGGGAACTGGGGCCAACGTCCTGACTTTC. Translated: CASSPQGGGGTGANVLTF.

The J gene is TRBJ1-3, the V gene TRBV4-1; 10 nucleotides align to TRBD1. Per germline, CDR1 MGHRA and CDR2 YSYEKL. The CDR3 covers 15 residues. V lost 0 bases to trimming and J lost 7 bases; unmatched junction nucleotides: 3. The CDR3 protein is CASSQDGTGVNTIYF. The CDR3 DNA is TGCGCCAGCAGCCAAGATGGGACAGGGGTGAACACCATATATTTT.

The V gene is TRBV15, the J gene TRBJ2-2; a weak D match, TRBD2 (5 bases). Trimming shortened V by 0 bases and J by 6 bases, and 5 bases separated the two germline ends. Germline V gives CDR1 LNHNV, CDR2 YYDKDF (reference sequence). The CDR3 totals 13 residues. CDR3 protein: CATSRERAGELFF. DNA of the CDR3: TGTGCCACCAGCAGAGAGCGGGCCGGGGAGCTGTTTTTT.

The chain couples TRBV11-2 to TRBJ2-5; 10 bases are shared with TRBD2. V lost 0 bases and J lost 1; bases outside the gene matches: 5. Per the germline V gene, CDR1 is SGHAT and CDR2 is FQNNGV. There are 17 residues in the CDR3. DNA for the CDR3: TGTGCCAGCAGCTTAGAAGTACTAGCGGGGACCCAAGAGACCCAGTACTTC. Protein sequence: CASSLEVLAGTQETQYF.

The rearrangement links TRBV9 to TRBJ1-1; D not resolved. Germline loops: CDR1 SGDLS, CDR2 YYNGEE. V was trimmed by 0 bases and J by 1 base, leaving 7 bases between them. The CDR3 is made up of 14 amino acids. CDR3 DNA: TGTGCCAGCAGCGTAGCCGCAGGGAACACTGAAGCTTTCTTT. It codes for CASSVAAGNTEAFF.

The DNA of the CDR3 is TGTGCCAGCAGCCAAACAGGGAGGGACACCGGGGAGCTGTTTTTT. Translation gives CASSQTGRDTGELFF. The chain has TRBV4-2 and TRBJ2-2, with D perhaps TRBD2 (7 bases). Germline V CDR1 and CDR2: LGHNA, YNFKEQ. The CDR3 covers 15 residues. The V and J ends lost 2 bases and 3 bases respectively, with 10 bases between them.

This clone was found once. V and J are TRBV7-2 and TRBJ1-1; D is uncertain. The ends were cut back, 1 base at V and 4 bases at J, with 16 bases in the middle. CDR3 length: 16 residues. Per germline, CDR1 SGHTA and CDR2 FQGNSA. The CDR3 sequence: CASSLEFREGVTEAFF. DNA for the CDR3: TGTGCCAGCAGCTTAGAATTTAGGGAGGGAGTCACTGAAGCTTTCTTT.

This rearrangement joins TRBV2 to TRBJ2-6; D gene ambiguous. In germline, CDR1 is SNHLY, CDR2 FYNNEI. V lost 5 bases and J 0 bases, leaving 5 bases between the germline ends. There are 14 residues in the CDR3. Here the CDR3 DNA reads TGTGCCAGCAGTTTCTCCTCTGGGGCCAACGTCCTGACTTTC. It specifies CASSFSSGANVLTF.

This CDR3 is CASSLDPNYGYTF. DNA for the CDR3: TGTGCCAGCAGCTTGGACCCTAACTATGGCTACACCTTC. This chain uses TRBV5-4 with TRBJ1-2; D not resolved. Germline-derived CDR1 and CDR2 are SGHNT and YYREEE (reference sequence). V was shortened by 0 bases and J by 0 bases, with 3 bases between the two germline ends. This CDR3 has 13 amino acids. The variable domain in full, with the rest retrieved from reference TRBV5-4 and TRBJ1-2, is ETGVTQSPTHLIKTRGQQVTLRCSSQSGHNTVSWYQQALGQGPQFIFQYYREEENGRGNFPPRFSGLQFPNYSSELNVNALELDDSALYLCASSLDPNYGYTFGSGTRLTVV.

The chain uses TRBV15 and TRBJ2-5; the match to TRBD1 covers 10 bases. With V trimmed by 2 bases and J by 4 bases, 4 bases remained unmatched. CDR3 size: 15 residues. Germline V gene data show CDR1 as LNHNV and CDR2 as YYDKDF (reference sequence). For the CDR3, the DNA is TGTGCCACCAGCAGACGAGGGACAGGGGCAGAGACCCAGTACTTC. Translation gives CATSRRGTGAETQYF.

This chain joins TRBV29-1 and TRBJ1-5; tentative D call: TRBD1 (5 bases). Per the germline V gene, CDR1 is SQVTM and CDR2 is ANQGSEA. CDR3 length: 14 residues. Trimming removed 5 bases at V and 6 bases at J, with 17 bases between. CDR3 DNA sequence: TGCAGCGTTAGTGGGACTGATCCGAGTCAGCCCCAGCATTTT. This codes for CSVSGTDPSQPQHF.

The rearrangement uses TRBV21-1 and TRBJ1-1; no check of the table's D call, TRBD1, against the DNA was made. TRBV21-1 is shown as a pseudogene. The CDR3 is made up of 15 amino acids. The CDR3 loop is CASSECQGRNTEAFF. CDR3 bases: TGTGCCAGCAGCGAGTGTCAGGGGAGGAACACTGAAGCTTTCTTT.

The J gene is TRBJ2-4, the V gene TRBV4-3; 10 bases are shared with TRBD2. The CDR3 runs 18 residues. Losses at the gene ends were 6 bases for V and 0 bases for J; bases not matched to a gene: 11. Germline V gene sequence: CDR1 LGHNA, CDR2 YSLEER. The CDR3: CASSPGTSVSVAKNIQYF. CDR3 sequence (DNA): TGCGCCAGCAGTCCCGGGACTAGCGTCTCGGTAGCCAAAAACATTCAGTACTTC.

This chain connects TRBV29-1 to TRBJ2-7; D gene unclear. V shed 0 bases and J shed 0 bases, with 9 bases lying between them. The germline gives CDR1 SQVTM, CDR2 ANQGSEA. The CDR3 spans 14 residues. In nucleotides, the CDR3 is TGCAGCGTTGAAGATAAGGGAAGCTCCTACGAGCAGTACTTC. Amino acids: CSVEDKGSSYEQYF.

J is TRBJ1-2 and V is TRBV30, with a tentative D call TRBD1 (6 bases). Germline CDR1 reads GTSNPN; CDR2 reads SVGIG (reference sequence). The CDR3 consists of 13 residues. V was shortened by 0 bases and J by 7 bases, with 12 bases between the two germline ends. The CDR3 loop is CAWSVGGARGYTF. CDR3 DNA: TGTGCCTGGAGTGTTGGGGGGGCGCGTGGCTACACCTTC.

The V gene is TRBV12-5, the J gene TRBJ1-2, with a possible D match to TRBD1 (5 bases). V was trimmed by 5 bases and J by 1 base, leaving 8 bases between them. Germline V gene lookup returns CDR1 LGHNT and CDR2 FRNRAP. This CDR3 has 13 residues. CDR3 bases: TGTGCTAGTGGTAAAGACAGTAACTATGGCTACACCTTC. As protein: CASGKDSNYGYTF.

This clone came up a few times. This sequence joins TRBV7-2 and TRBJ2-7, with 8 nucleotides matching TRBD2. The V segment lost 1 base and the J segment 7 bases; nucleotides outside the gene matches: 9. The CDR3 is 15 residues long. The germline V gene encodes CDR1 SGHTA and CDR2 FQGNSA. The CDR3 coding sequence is TGTGCCAGCAGCTTAGGGGCTAGCGGGTTTCGGGAGCAGTACTTC. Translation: CASSLGASGFREQYF.

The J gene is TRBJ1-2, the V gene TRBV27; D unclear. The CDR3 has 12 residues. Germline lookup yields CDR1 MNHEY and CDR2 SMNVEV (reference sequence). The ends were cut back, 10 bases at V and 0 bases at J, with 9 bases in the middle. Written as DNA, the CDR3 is TGTGCCACCTCGAAAGCTAACTATGGCTACACCTTC. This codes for CATSKANYGYTF.

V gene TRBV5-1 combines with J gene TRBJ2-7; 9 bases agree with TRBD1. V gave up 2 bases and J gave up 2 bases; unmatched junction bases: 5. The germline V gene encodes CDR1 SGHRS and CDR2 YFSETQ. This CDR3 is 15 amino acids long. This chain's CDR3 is CASSFWTGDPYEQYF. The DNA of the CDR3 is TGCGCCAGCAGCTTCTGGACAGGGGACCCCTACGAGCAGTACTTC.

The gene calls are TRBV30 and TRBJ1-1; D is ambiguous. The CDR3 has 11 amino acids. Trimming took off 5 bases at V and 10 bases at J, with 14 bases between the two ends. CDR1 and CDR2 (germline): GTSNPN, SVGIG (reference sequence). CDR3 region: CAWVGLGLAFF. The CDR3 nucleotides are TGTGCCTGGGTTGGCTTGGGTTTAGCTTTCTTT.

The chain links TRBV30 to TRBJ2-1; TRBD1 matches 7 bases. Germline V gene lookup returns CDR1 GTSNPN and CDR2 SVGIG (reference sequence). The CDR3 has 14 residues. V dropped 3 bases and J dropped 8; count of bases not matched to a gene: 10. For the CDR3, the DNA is TGTGCCTGGAGACGGCCAGACAGGGCTTATGAGCAGTTCTTC. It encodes CAWRRPDRAYEQFF. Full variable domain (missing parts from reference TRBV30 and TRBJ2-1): SQTIHQWPATLVQPVGSPLSLECTVEGTSNPNLYWYRQAAGRGLQLLFYSVGIGQISSEVPQNLSASRPQDRQFILSSKKLLLSDSGFYLCAWRRPDRAYEQFFGPGTRLTVL.

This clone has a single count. This CDR3 is CAISDVGGQQYGYTF. CDR3 sequence (DNA): TGTGCCATCAGTGACGTTGGGGGACAGCAGTATGGCTACACCTTC. This chain joins TRBV10-3 and TRBJ1-2, with 7 bases matching TRBD1. Trimming at V came to 3 bases and at J to 5 bases, leaving 9 bases not matched to a gene. Germline lookup yields CDR1 ENHRY and CDR2 SYGVKD. This CDR3 comprises 15 residues.